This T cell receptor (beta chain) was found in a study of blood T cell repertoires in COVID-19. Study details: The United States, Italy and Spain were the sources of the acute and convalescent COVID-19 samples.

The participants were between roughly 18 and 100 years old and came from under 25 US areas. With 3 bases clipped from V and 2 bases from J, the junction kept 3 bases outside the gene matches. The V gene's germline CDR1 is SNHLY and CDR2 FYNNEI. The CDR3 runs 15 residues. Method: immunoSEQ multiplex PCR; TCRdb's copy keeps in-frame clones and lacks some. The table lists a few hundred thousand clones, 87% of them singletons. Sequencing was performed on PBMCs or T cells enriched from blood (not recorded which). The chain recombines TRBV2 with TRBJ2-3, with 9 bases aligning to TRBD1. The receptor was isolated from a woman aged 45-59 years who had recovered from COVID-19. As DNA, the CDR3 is TGTGCCAGCAGTGACCGGGACAGGGACACAGATACGCAGTATTTT. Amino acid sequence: CASSDRDRDTDTQYF.